This T cell receptor beta chain was recorded in a study of shared clonotypes between healthy human individuals. In the study's own analysis: Filtering differed since immunoSEQ provided only junctions, with no quality scores. The assay was immunoSEQ multiplex PCR, and TCRdb's table has in-frame clones only and misses some. That table gives V, J and clone size, and the DNA gave D and trimming. There are 600,000 to 750,000 clones in the sample; 72% occur only once, and 1.8% lies in the top ten. The donors, all of them Caucasian adults, lived in Nashville, Tennessee. This CDR3 has 12 amino acids. The V end was cut by 7 bases, the J end by 3 bases, with 5 bases between. Germline CDR1 and CDR2: SGHRS and YFSETQ.

Specimen: memory CD4+ T cells sorted from blood. Subset here: CD45RA-negative fraction. The receptor was isolated from a woman younger than 45 in good health. The chain combines TRBV5-1 with TRBJ2-6; D remains unclear. The CDR3 DNA reads TGCGCCAGCCGAAGTGGGGCCAACGTCCTGACTTTC. This sequence encodes CASRSGANVLTF.